This TCR beta chain was observed in a study of T-cell reconstitution after alpha-beta-depleted transplantation in children. V gave up 2 bases and J gave up 3 bases, with 15 bases separating them. The CDR3 is 16 residues long. Germline lookup yields CDR1 MNHEY and CDR2 SVGAGI. Unique molecular identifiers featured in how the TCRbeta library was prepared. TCRdb re-called the PCR reads with MiXCR, one entry per CDR3 protein. The repertoire holds around 300,000 distinct CDR3 sequences, with more than 20% as singletons. Concerning this clonotype: Its antigen is undetermined.

Findings of the study overall: About two months after transplant, alpha-beta T cells reportedly came from several hundred expanded graft clones.

The chain is built from TRBV6-5 and TRBJ2-3, with D possibly TRBD2 on 6 matching bases. The receptor was isolated from a male patient between 10 and 17 years old who had a stem cell transplant for acute lymphoblastic leukemia, so the T cells may come from the graft donor. Specimen: PBMCs, mostly from graft donor cells, collected 180 days after TCRalphabeta/CD19-depleted stem cell transplant. As DNA, the CDR3 is TGTGCCAGCAGTTACCGGGGACTTGCGGTAACAGATACGCAGTATTTT. Translating it yields CASSYRGLAVTDTQYF.